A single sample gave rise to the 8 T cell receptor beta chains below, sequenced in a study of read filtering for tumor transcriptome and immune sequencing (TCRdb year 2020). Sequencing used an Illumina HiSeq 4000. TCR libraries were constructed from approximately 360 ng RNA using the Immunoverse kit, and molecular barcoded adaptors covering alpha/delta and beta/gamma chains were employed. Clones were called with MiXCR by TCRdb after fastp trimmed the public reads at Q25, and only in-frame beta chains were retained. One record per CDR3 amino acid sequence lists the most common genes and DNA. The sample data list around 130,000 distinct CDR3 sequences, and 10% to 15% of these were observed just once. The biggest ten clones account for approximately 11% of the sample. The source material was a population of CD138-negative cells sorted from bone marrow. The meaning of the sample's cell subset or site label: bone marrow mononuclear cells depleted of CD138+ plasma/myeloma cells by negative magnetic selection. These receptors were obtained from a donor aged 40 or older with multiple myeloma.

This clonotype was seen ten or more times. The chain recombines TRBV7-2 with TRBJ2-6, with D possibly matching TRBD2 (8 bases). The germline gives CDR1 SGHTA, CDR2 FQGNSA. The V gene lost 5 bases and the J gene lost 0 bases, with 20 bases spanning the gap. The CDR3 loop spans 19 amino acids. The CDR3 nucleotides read TGTGCCAGCAGCCCCCGGGGGGGGCCAGGGGGCTCTGGGGCCAACGTCCTGACTTTC. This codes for CASSPRGGPGGSGANVLTF.

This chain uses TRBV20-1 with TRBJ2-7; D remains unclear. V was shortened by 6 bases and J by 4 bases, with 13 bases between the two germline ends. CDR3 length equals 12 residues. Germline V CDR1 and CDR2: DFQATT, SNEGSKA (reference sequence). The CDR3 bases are TGCAGTGCGGAAGGTGTGGGGTACGAGCAGTACTTC. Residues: CSAEGVGYEQYF.

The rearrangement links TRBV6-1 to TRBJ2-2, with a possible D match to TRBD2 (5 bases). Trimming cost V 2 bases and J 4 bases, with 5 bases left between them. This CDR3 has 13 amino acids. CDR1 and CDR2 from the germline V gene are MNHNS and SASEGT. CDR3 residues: CASSETSTGELFF. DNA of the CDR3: TGTGCCAGCAGTGAAACTAGCACCGGGGAGCTGTTTTTT.

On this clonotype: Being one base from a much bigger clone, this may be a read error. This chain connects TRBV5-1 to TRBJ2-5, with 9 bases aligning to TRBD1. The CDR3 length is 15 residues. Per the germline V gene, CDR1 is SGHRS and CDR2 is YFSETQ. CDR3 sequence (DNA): TGCGCCAGCACCCCCGGGACAGGGTTTGGTGAGACCCAGTGCTTC. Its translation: CASTPGTGFGETQCF.

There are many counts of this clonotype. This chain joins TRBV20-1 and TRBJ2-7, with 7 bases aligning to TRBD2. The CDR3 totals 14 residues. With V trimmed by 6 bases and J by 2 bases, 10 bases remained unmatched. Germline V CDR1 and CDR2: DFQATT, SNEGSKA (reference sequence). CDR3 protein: CSATTGGSPYEQYF. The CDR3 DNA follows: TGCAGTGCCACGACTGGCGGGAGCCCCTACGAGCAGTACTTC.

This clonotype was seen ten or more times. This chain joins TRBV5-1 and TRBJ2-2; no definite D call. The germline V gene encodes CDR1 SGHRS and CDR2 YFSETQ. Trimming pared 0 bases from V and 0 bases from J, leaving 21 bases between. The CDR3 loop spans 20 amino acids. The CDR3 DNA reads TGCGCCAGCAGCTTGGTCTCGTCCGGCGGAACCCGAACGAACACCGGGGAGCTGTTTTTT. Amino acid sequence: CASSLVSSGGTRTNTGELFF.

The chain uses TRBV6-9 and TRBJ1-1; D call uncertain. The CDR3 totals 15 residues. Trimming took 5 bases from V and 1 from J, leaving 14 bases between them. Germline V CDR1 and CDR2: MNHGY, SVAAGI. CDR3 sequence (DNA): TGTGCCAGCAGTCCTGCCCCGGACGGGAACACTGAAGCTTTCTTT. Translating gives CASSPAPDGNTEAFF.

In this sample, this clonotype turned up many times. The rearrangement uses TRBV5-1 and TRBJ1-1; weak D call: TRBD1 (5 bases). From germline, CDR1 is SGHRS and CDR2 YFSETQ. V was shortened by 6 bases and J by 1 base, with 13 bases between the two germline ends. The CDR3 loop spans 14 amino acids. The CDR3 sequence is CASKPLQGNTEAFF. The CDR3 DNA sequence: TGCGCCAGCAAACCTCTCCAGGGGAACACTGAAGCTTTCTTT. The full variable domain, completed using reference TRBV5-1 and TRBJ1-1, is KAGVTQTPRYLIKTRGQQVTLSCSPISGHRSVSWYQQTPGQGLQFLFEYFSETQRNKGNFPGRFSGRQFSNSRSEMNVSTLELGDSALYLCASKPLQGNTEAFFGQGTRLTVV.